Below, 2 T cell receptor beta chains from the same sample are listed, as sequenced in a study of Ad26.COV2.S vaccination and SARS-CoV-2 variants. Some clones are missing from TCRdb's copy, which holds only in-frame ones; the method was immunoSEQ multiplex PCR. The repertoire holds about 350,000 clones, with more than 85% as singletons. Documented treatment: 15 to 20 received Ad26.COV2.S at low or high dose, single or two shots; roughly five received placebo; per-sample allocation not given. All samples were drawn on day 63, counting from the first vaccine or placebo injection. The specimen was peripheral blood, collected in a trial of Ad26.COV2.S vaccine versus placebo. The receptors shown here come from a person between 18 and 65 years old who received the Ad26.COV2.S COVID-19 vaccine or a placebo.

This clone was counted only a few times. The CDR3 DNA sequence: TGTGCCAGCAGGACTCCCAGCTCTGGGGCCAACGTCCTGACTTTC. Protein product: CASRTPSSGANVLTF. The J gene is TRBJ2-6, the V gene TRBV28; D not certain. V was pared by 6 bases and J by 0 bases, with 9 bases between. The CDR3 contains 15 residues. CDR1 and CDR2 from the germline V gene are MDHEN and SYDVKM.

The genes are TRBV7-8 and TRBJ1-5; 9 bases are shared with TRBD1. The CDR3 consists of 17 residues. V gave up 1 base and J gave up 7 bases; unmatched junction bases: 11. Germline V CDR1 and CDR2: SGHVS, FQNEAQ. In nucleotides, the CDR3 is TGTGCCAGCAGCTTAGGCCCTCGGGGACAGGGAGACCAGCCCCAGCATTTT. Protein sequence: CASSLGPRGQGDQPQHF.